The 30 T cell receptor beta chains below were found in one sample sequenced in a study of shared clonotypes between healthy human individuals. Here immunoSEQ multiplex PCR was the method, and the copy in TCRdb shows in-frame clones only, minus some. The sample has around 1.1 million clones; 78% are singletons. Sequences were obtained from memory CD4+ T cells from PBMCs. The subset was: CD45RA-negative fraction. The receptors shown here come from a man between 18 and 35 years old in good health. Some clones in this sample may be carry-over from other donors' samples.

This clone was recorded a few times. The rearrangement uses TRBV7-8 and TRBJ2-3, with 7 bases lining up with TRBD2. There are 16 residues in the CDR3. The V segment lost 2 bases and the J segment 4 bases; nucleotides outside the gene matches: 9. The germline V gene has CDR1 SGHVS and CDR2 FQNEAQ. In nucleotides, the CDR3 is TGTGCCAGCAGCTTACAGCGGGAATCACGGCCAGATACGCAGTATTTT. It is translated as CASSLQRESRPDTQYF.

This clone was counted a few times. This chain uses TRBV6-1 with TRBJ2-7; no definite D call. The CDR3 is made up of 16 amino acids. V lost 0 bases and J lost 3, with 15 bases in between. Germline assignment: CDR1 MNHNS and CDR2 SASEGT. DNA of the CDR3: TGTGCCAGCAGTGAAGCGCCCGTTGGTTTAGGCTACGAGCAGTACTTC. It encodes CASSEAPVGLGYEQYF.

The chain uses TRBV5-4 and TRBJ2-7; D may correspond to TRBD1 or TRBD2 (5 bases each). Germline CDR1 and CDR2: SGHNT and YYREEE (reference sequence). This CDR3 is 14 amino acids long. V was shortened by 4 bases and J by 0 bases, with 11 bases between the two germline ends. The CDR3 reads CASSPEGSSYEQYF. The CDR3, as DNA: TGTGCCAGCAGCCCTGAGGGGAGCTCCTACGAGCAGTACTTC.

This sequence joins TRBV19 and TRBJ2-2; 10 bases agree with TRBD2. Germline trimming cut 1 base from V and 5 bases from J; bases unmatched to any gene: 13. This CDR3 has 19 amino acids. Per germline, CDR1 LNHDA and CDR2 SQIVND (reference sequence). The CDR3 nucleotides are TGTGCCAGTAGTATAGTGGGAAGCGTAGCGGGAGGAAGAACCGGGGAGCTGTTTTTT. Translating gives CASSIVGSVAGGRTGELFF.

The chain recombines TRBV6-1 with TRBJ2-5; 9 nucleotides line up with TRBD1. This CDR3 contains 15 residues. V trimming: 2 bases; J trimming: 4 bases; junction bases outside the gene matches: 5. CDR1 and CDR2 from the germline V gene are MNHNS and SASEGT. DNA for the CDR3: TGTGCCAGCAGTGAACCGACAGGGGGAGGAGAGACCCAGTACTTC. Translation gives CASSEPTGGGETQYF.

Comment on this clone: This same CDR3 is encoded by further DNA sequences in the sample. The gene calls are TRBV28 and TRBJ1-2; the D is unclear. The V and J ends lost 8 bases and 5 bases respectively, with 9 bases between them. The V gene's germline CDR1 is MDHEN and CDR2 SYDVKM. The CDR3 consists of 11 residues. CDR3 in amino acids: CASRAAYGYTF. The CDR3 bases are TGTGCCAGCCGGGCGGCTTATGGCTACACCTTC.

The rearrangement uses TRBV18 and TRBJ2-7; 13 bases line up with TRBD2. The junction had 7 bases not matched to a gene; V was cut back by 3 bases and J by 5 bases. Germline V gene data show CDR1 as KGHSH and CDR2 as LQKENI. There are 16 residues in the CDR3. DNA of the CDR3: TGTGCCAGCTCACCCTCCACTAGCGGGAGGGCACACGAGCAGTACTTC. Translation: CASSPSTSGRAHEQYF.

The chain is built from TRBV29-1 and TRBJ2-3; 7 positions agree with TRBD2. V shed 5 bases, J shed 3 bases, and the junction held 8 bases outside the gene matches. The CDR3 is 14 amino acids. Germline values: CDR1 SQVTM, CDR2 ANQGSEA. The chain's CDR3 is CSVKEAGDTDTQYF. The CDR3 DNA is TGCAGCGTTAAGGAGGCGGGAGATACAGATACGCAGTATTTT.

The V and J genes are TRBV7-8 and TRBJ1-2; maybe TRBD1 (5 bases). This CDR3 is 18 amino acids long. Trimming pared 5 bases from V and 0 bases from J, leaving 22 bases between. CDR1 is SGHVS, CDR2 FQNEAQ, per germline. The CDR3 reads CASSRLRDSTQANYGYTF. CDR3 bases: TGTGCCAGCAGCAGACTCCGGGACTCCACTCAGGCTAACTATGGCTACACCTTC.

The chain combines TRBV14 with TRBJ1-1; no firm D call. V lost 4 bases to trimming and J lost 0 bases, with 6 bases between them. CDR1 is SGHDN, CDR2 FVKESK, per germline. This CDR3 has 13 residues. CDR3 nucleotides: TGTGCCAGCAGCCCCTCGGTGAACACTGAAGCTTTCTTT. This translates into CASSPSVNTEAFF. Filled out from reference TRBV14 and TRBJ1-1, the complete variable domain reads EAGVTQFPSHSVIEKGQTVTLRCDPISGHDNLYWYRRVMGKEIKFLLHFVKESKQDESGMPNNRFLAERTGGTYSTLKVQPAELEDSGVYFCASSPSVNTEAFFGQGTRLTVV.

In this sample, this clone turned up many times. The chain joins TRBV25-1 to TRBJ2-5; 9 bases match TRBD1. CDR3 length equals 13 residues. Germline assignment: CDR1 MGHDK and CDR2 SYGVNS. Unmatched junction bases numbered 4, after V lost 5 bases and J lost 6 bases. The chain's CDR3 is CASSLGQGKTQYF. The DNA for the CDR3 is TGTGCCAGCAGTTTGGGACAGGGAAAGACCCAGTACTTC. Full variable domain (remainder filled in from reference TRBV25-1 and TRBJ2-5): EADIYQTPRYLVIGTGKKITLECSQTMGHDKMYWYQQDPGMELHLIHYSYGVNSTEKGDLSSESTVSRIRTEHFPLTLESARPSHTSQYLCASSLGQGKTQYFGPGTRLLVL.

The CDR3 loop reads CASSAQGYTIYF. CDR3 in DNA: TGTGCCAGCAGCGCTCAAGGGTACACCATATATTTT. The chain has TRBV9 and TRBJ1-3; no firm D call. Trimming left V 3 bases short and J 8 bases short, with 9 bases between. Germline V gene sequence: CDR1 SGDLS, CDR2 YYNGEE. The CDR3 totals 12 residues.

The gene calls are TRBV7-2 and TRBJ2-7, with 7 bases matching TRBD2. Germline CDR1 SGHTA, CDR2 FQGNSA. The CDR3 totals 14 residues. The J segment lost 3 bases and the V segment lost 2 bases, leaving 4 bases of the junction unmatched. CDR3 sequence: CASSLSAGFYEQYF. For the CDR3, the DNA is TGTGCCAGCAGCTTATCAGCGGGGTTCTACGAGCAGTACTTC.

J is TRBJ2-7 and V is TRBV28; no definite D call. Germline V gives CDR1 MDHEN, CDR2 SYDVKM. V was clipped by 6 bases and J by 2 bases, with 11 bases between them. The CDR3 has 13 amino acids. Here the CDR3 reads CASSTQTPYEQYF. CDR3 DNA: TGTGCCAGCAGCACACAGACACCCTACGAGCAGTACTTC.

The chain has TRBV21-1 and TRBJ2-3; TRBD2, as called in the table, went unchecked against the DNA. TRBV21-1 is tagged as a pseudogene. This CDR3 is 15 amino acids long. CDR3 bases: TGTGCCAGCAGCAAGGCGGGGTCTAGCACAGATACGCAGTATTTT. Its translation: CASSKAGSSTDTQYF.

The J gene is TRBJ1-1, the V gene TRBV25-1; TRBD1 agrees at 11 bases. This CDR3 region has 16 residues. With 4 bases clipped from V and 8 bases from J, the junction kept 12 bases outside the gene matches. Germline lookup yields CDR1 MGHDK and CDR2 SYGVNS. CDR3 DNA: TGTGCCAGCAGTGGTGGGCTTGGGACAGGGGGGGTGGAAGCTTTCTTT. It codes for CASSGGLGTGGVEAFF.

The chain couples TRBV28 to TRBJ2-7; 8 bases fit TRBD2. The CDR3 totals 13 residues. V lost 5 bases to trimming and J lost 4 bases; unmatched junction nucleotides: 4. Germline loops: CDR1 MDHEN, CDR2 SYDVKM. In DNA, the CDR3 is TGTGCCAGCAGTACCATAGCGGGATACGAGCAGTACTTC. Its protein is CASSTIAGYEQYF.

The chain employs TRBV29-1 and TRBJ2-2; perhaps TRBD2 as D (6 bases). This CDR3 is 16 amino acids long. CDR1 is SQVTM, CDR2 ANQGSEA, per germline. Trimming pared 4 bases from V and 5 bases from J, leaving 20 bases between. The CDR3 DNA reads as TGCAGCGTTGTTTTCGGGAGCGCCCCGAGGACCGGGGAGCTGTTTTTT. Protein sequence: CSVVFGSAPRTGELFF.

The CDR3: CASSVDYMNTEAFF. Here the CDR3 DNA reads TGTGCCAGCAGCGTAGACTACATGAACACTGAAGCTTTCTTT. The chain joins TRBV9 to TRBJ1-1, with D uncertain. V lost 0 bases to trimming and J lost 0 bases, with 6 bases between them. The CDR3 is 14 residues long. Per the germline V gene, CDR1 is SGDLS and CDR2 is YYNGEE.

This clone has just a few counts. The chain carries TRBV5-6 and TRBJ1-4, with D perhaps matching TRBD1 (6 bases). CDR1 is SGHDT, CDR2 YYEEEE, per germline. V was clipped by 0 bases and J by 8 bases, with 11 bases between them. The CDR3 is 14 residues long. The DNA of the CDR3 is TGTGCCAGCAGCTTGGCCAGGGGTGGAGAAAAACTGTTTTTT. It translates to CASSLARGGEKLFF.

The chain's CDR3 is CASSPPPGNEQYF. In DNA, the CDR3 is TGTGCCAGCTCACCACCCCCAGGAAACGAGCAGTACTTC. V and J are TRBV18 and TRBJ2-7; no firm D call. CDR1 KGHSH and CDR2 LQKENI come from the germline V gene. V lost 0 bases to trimming and J lost 5 bases, with 8 bases between them. The CDR3 runs 13 residues. The variable domain in full, completed from reference TRBV18 and TRBJ2-7, reads NAGVMQNPRHLVRRRGQEARLRCSPMKGHSHVYWYRQLPEEGLKFMVYLQKENIIDESGMPKERFSAEFPKEGPSILRIQQVVRGDSAAYFCASSPPPGNEQYFGPGTRLTVT.

This clone was counted a single time. The rearrangement links TRBV5-1 to TRBJ2-7; no definite D call. Germline V lookup: CDR1 SGHRS, CDR2 YFSETQ. The length of the CDR3 is 14 residues. V lost 2 bases and J lost 6, with 15 bases in between. For the CDR3, the DNA is TGCGCCAGCAGCTTAAGGGTGGAGTCGAGCGAGCAGTACTTC. As protein: CASSLRVESSEQYF.

This clone was seen at least ten times. The rearrangement joins TRBV9 to TRBJ2-1; TRBD1 agrees at 8 bases. The CDR3 sequence is 15 residues long. V trimming: 2 bases; J trimming: 8 bases; junction bases outside the gene matches: 9. Germline V gene lookup returns CDR1 SGDLS and CDR2 YYNGEE. CDR3 region: CASSVQGALGYEQFF. CDR3 sequence (DNA): TGTGCCAGCAGCGTCCAGGGGGCGCTTGGCTATGAGCAGTTCTTC.

The chain links TRBV28 to TRBJ2-5, with TRBD1 as a possible D gene (5 bases). The CDR3 totals 14 residues. The ends were cut back, 8 bases at V and 6 bases at J, with 19 bases in the middle. Germline assignment: CDR1 MDHEN and CDR2 SYDVKM. DNA of the CDR3: TGTGCCAGCCAGATCTATAGGGGATTAAAGACCCAGTACTTC. Residues: CASQIYRGLKTQYF.

V is TRBV19 and J is TRBJ2-3; no clear D gene. The ends were cut back, 4 bases at V and 2 bases at J, with 7 bases in the middle. CDR3 length: 13 residues. Looked up from germline, CDR1 is LNHDA and CDR2 is SQIVND (reference sequence). CDR3 residues: CASSNGFTDTQYF. The CDR3 DNA is TGTGCCAGTAGTAACGGATTCACAGATACGCAGTATTTT.

The rearrangement joins TRBV6-6 to TRBJ1-3; D uncertain. V lost 5 bases, J lost 0 bases, and 11 bases lay in between. The CDR3 is made up of 15 amino acids. The germline gives CDR1 MNHNY, CDR2 SVGAGI (reference sequence). CDR3 coding DNA: TGTGCCAGCAGTGACCACATCTACTCTGGAAACACCATATATTTT. This translates into CASSDHIYSGNTIYF.

With regard to this clone: The junction departs from germline at one end; a sequencing error may be responsible. The chain uses TRBV7-2 and TRBJ2-7; D is unclear. CDR3 length equals 13 residues. Germline values: CDR1 SGHTA, CDR2 FQGNSA. The CDR3 DNA reads as TGTGCCAGCAGCTTTGATAGGGCAATCCCGATAGACTTC. This translates into CASSFDRAIPIDF.

The CDR3 region is CASGQRAGGYNEQFF. The DNA for the CDR3 is TGTGCCAGCGGCCAGAGGGCGGGAGGGTACAATGAGCAGTTCTTC. V and J are TRBV5-4 and TRBJ2-1; 9 nucleotides align to TRBD2. The CDR3 has 15 residues. J lost 4 bases, V lost 7 bases, and 9 bases had no gene match. Germline V CDR1 and CDR2: SGHNT, YYREEE (reference sequence).

The genes are TRBV29-1 and TRBJ1-2; tentative D call: TRBD1 (5 bases). Trimming took off 2 bases at V and 7 bases at J, with 14 bases between the two ends. The CDR3 totals 13 residues. Per germline, CDR1 SQVTM and CDR2 ANQGSEA. CDR3 sequence: CSVERRGGAGYTF. CDR3 sequence (DNA): TGCAGCGTTGAAAGAAGGGGCGGGGCTGGCTACACCTTC.

This chain connects TRBV30 to TRBJ2-2, with D perhaps matching TRBD1 (6 bases). The CDR3 has 17 amino acids. Germline assignment: CDR1 GTSNPN and CDR2 SVGIG (reference sequence). Trimming left V 0 bases short and J 6 bases short, with 20 bases between. CDR3 nucleotides: TGTGCCTGGAGTGTACCCCCCGAAGCAGGGGTCTCCGGGGAGCTGTTTTTT. It specifies CAWSVPPEAGVSGELFF.